These 2 T cell receptor beta chains came from one sample sequenced in a study of beta chain features in type 1 diabetes. Expressed TCRB transcripts were sequenced because the entire RNA isolate underwent reverse transcription. Measured with immunoSEQ multiplex PCR; TCRdb has only the in-frame clones, and not every one. The sample shows under 300,000 clones, around a quarter of them seen only once. Sequences were obtained from central memory CD4+ T cells from blood. The receptors stem from a man aged 25 to 40 in good health.

In this sample, this clone turned up a few times. V usage is TRBV2 and J usage is TRBJ1-1; possible D gene TRBD1, 6 bases. V was trimmed by 3 bases and J by 4 bases, leaving 18 bases between them. Germline-derived CDR1 and CDR2 are SNHLY and FYNNEI. The CDR3 has 16 amino acids. The CDR3, as DNA: TGTGCCAGCAGTGAGCGCCTTACAGGGTGGGCCACTGAAGCTTTCTTT. Protein sequence: CASSERLTGWATEAFF.

The V gene is TRBV30, the J gene TRBJ1-1; no definite D call. Germline V gives CDR1 GTSNPN, CDR2 SVGIG (reference sequence). The ends were cut back, 3 bases at V and 1 base at J, with 12 bases in the middle. The CDR3 loop spans 14 amino acids. The CDR3 here is CAWSVVGGNTEAFF. CDR3 sequence (DNA): TGTGCCTGGAGCGTTGTAGGTGGGAACACTGAAGCTTTCTTT.